This entry lists 8 T cell receptor beta chains sequenced from one sample in a study of T cell responses to AZD1222 COVID-19 vaccine. The table came from immunoSEQ multiplex PCR; TCRdb's copy has only in-frame clones and leaves some out. This table holds fewer than 120,000 clones, approximately 94% found once. Sequencing used peripheral blood, obtained 28 days after the second AZD1222 dose. These TCRs come from an adult who received the AZD1222 COVID-19 vaccine.

The chain combines TRBV29-1 with TRBJ2-2; a possible D gene is TRBD2 (6 bases). V was trimmed by 4 bases and J by 6 bases, leaving 12 bases between them. Germline CDR1 is SQVTM and CDR2 is ANQGSEA. The CDR3 is 13 amino acids. The CDR3 coding sequence is TGCAGCGTTGGCGGACTATACCCCGGGGAGCTGTTTTTT. This gives the protein CSVGGLYPGELFF.

V gene TRBV2 combines with J gene TRBJ1-5; D not resolved. The CDR3 is 12 residues long. V lost 6 bases and J lost 4, with 7 bases in between. Germline CDR1 SNHLY, CDR2 FYNNEI. The CDR3 protein is CASSEINQPQHF. The CDR3, as DNA: TGTGCCAGCAGCGAAATTAATCAGCCCCAGCATTTT.

The chain combines TRBV7-6 with TRBJ2-1; D gene unclear. V gave up 5 bases and J gave up 6 bases, with 11 bases separating them. This CDR3 is built from 13 residues. Germline V gene sequence: CDR1 SGHVS, CDR2 FNYEAQ. DNA for the CDR3: TGTGCCAGCAGCCTTGCCCAACTCAATGAGCAGTTCTTC. Translated: CASSLAQLNEQFF.

This rearrangement joins TRBV7-9 to TRBJ1-1, with D uncertain. Trimming cost V 5 bases and J 6 bases, with 16 bases left between them. CDR3 length: 14 amino acids. Germline loops: CDR1 SEHNR, CDR2 FQNEAQ (reference sequence). The CDR3 DNA reads as TGTGCCAGCAGCCCTGGCGGCTCGGGATCTGAAGCTTTCTTT. It specifies CASSPGGSGSEAFF.

CDR3 sequence reads: CASSGVSTDTQYF. The CDR3 nucleotides are TGTGCCAGCAGTGGGGTTAGCACAGATACGCAGTATTTT. V is TRBV12-3 or TRBV12-4 and J is TRBJ2-3; D is unclear. Trimming left V 5 bases short and J 0 bases short, with 6 bases between. The CDR3 extends over 13 amino acids.

This chain connects TRBV5-4 to TRBJ1-4, with 7 positions matching TRBD1. Looked up from germline, CDR1 is SGHNT and CDR2 is YYREEE (reference sequence). The CDR3 totals 15 residues. Trimming at V came to 2 bases and at J to 7 bases, leaving 8 bases not matched to a gene. CDR3 nucleotides: TGTGCCAGCAGCTTCTTAGGGGGCTCTAGTGAAAAACTGTTTTTT. Amino acid sequence: CASSFLGGSSEKLFF.

This chain joins TRBV4-1 and TRBJ1-1; D remains unclear. This CDR3 spans 12 amino acids. V was clipped by 0 bases and J by 14 bases, with 13 bases between them. The germline gives CDR1 MGHRA, CDR2 YSYEKL. CDR3 DNA sequence: TGCGCCAGCAGCCAAGATTGGGGATCACCCTTCTTT. Protein: CASSQDWGSPFF.

The CDR3 sequence: CASSLHPNLYGYTF. The CDR3 DNA reads as TGTGCCAGCAGTTTACACCCGAACCTCTATGGCTACACCTTC. The chain recombines TRBV27 with TRBJ1-2, with no clear D. The CDR3 loop spans 14 amino acids. The ends were cut back, 2 bases at V and 4 bases at J, with 11 bases in the middle. From germline, CDR1 is MNHEY and CDR2 SMNVEV (reference sequence).